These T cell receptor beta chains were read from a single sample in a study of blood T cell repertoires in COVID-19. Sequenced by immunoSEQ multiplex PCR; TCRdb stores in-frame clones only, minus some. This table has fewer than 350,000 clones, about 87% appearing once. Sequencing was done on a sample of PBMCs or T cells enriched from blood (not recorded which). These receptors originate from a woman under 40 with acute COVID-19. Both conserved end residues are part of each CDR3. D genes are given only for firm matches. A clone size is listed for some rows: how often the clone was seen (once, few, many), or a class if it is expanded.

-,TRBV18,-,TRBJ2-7,CASSSIGTNYEQYF,TGTGCCAGCTCCTCAATAGGGACAAACTACGAGCAGTACTTC
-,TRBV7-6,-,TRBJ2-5,CASSLAPGLRAGQETQYF,TGTGCCAGCAGCTTGGCTCCGGGTCTTAGGGCGGGCCAAGAGACCCAGTACTTC
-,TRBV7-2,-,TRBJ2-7,CASSHPSWGEFPREQYF,TGTGCCAGCAGCCACCCCTCTTGGGGAGAATTCCCACGCGAGCAGTACTTC
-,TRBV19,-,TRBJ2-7,CASSFTGPYEQYF,TGTGCCAGTAGTTTTACAGGTCCCTACGAGCAGTACTTC
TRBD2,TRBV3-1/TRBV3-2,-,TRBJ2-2,CASRPRLAGDYTGELFF,TGTGCCAGCAGACCCAGACTAGCGGGAGACTACACCGGGGAGCTGTTTTTT
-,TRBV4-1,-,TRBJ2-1,CASSPGVDVGYNEQFF,TGCGCCAGCAGCCCCGGGGTGGACGTCGGATACAATGAGCAGTTCTTC
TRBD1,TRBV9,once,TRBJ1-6,CASSVRQGPNSPLHF,TGTGCCAGCAGCGTTCGACAGGGCCCAAATTCACCCCTCCACTTT
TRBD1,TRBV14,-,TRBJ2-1,CASSPWGQGTYNEQFF,TGTGCCAGCAGCCCCTGGGGACAGGGCACCTACAATGAGCAGTTCTTC
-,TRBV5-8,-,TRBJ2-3,CASSTGQLRRDTQYF,TGTGCCAGCAGCACCGGACAGCTTAGGAGGGATACGCAGTATTTT
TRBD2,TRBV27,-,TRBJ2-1,CASSFRGGAYNEQFF,TGTGCCAGCAGTTTCCGTGGGGGGGCCTACAATGAGCAGTTCTTC
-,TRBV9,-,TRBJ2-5,CASSPNVQGQGTQYF,TGTGCCAGCAGCCCCAACGTACAGGGCCAGGGGACCCAGTACTTC
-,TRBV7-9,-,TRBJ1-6,CASSLDINSPLHF,TGTGCCAGCAGCTTAGATATTAATTCACCCCTCCACTTT
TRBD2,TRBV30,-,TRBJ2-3,CAWNLGTSGATDTQYF,TGTGCCTGGAACCTCGGGACTAGCGGAGCCACAGATACGCAGTATTTT